This T cell receptor (beta chain) was observed in a study of tumor and adjacent non-tumor tissue in lung cancer. This sample's RNA came from whole unsorted tissue. More than 3 cm separated this lung sample from the edge of the tumor. Points from the study as a whole: Tumor TCR diversity, when higher, was linked to shorter survival. Top 100 clones took a larger repertoire share in normal lung. Significantly higher TCR diversity was found in tumor than normal lung.

Three rounds of nested PCR, following a modified ARM-PCR protocol, produced the TCRbeta library. TCRdb re-called the multiplex PCR reads with MiXCR, one entry per CDR3 protein. The sample has some 80,000 distinct CDR3 sequences, approximately 78% seen once. Turning to this clonotype: Its antigen is as yet unknown. Since a much larger clone is just one base distant, this may be a read error.

The sample taken for sequencing was distant non-tumor lung tissue. This clonotype was sampled from a man in his sixties with non-small cell lung cancer.

CDR3 DNA sequence: TGTGTTAGTGGTTTGGAAATCTATCAGCCCCAGCATTTT. It codes for CVSGLEIYQPQHF. The gene calls are TRBV12-5 and TRBJ1-5; D is ambiguous. This CDR3 is built from 13 residues. Germline loops: CDR1 LGHNT, CDR2 FRNRAP.